A selection of T cell receptor beta chains follows, all from one sample in a study of cytomegalovirus exposure and HLA in healthy donors. Profiled with immunoSEQ multiplex PCR; TCRdb holds only in-frame clones, not every one. The sample contains more than 95,000 clones, roughly four fifths of which appear only once. The sample consisted of PBMCs. These receptor sequences come from a man aged 45-65 years in good health and CMV-seropositive. CDR3s include the opening cysteine and the closing phenylalanine or tryptophan. D genes are given only for firm matches. Some rows have no size entry. The others give once, few or many, or a class for an expanded clone.

j_call: TRBJ1-2; d_call: TRBD1; clone_size: .; v_call: TRBV19; cdr3_aa: CASSIVGTADYGYTF
j_call: TRBJ2-7; d_call: .; clone_size: few; v_call: TRBV7-2; cdr3_aa: CASSFHRAPYEQYF
j_call: TRBJ1-1; d_call: TRBD1; clone_size: .; v_call: TRBV15; cdr3_aa: CATSRTGGAFF
j_call: TRBJ1-2; d_call: .; clone_size: .; v_call: TRBV7-2; cdr3_aa: CASSLTRDSGNYGYTF
j_call: TRBJ1-1; d_call: .; clone_size: .; v_call: TRBV7-9; cdr3_aa: CASSLDVWGGGEAFF
j_call: TRBJ1-1; d_call: TRBD1; clone_size: .; v_call: TRBV5-1; cdr3_aa: CASSLGDSSPFWGTEAFF
j_call: TRBJ1-5; d_call: .; clone_size: .; v_call: TRBV21-1; cdr3_aa: CASSKEEGSAHQPQHF
j_call: TRBJ2-7; d_call: .; clone_size: .; v_call: TRBV11-2; cdr3_aa: CASSSSTGSSYEQYF
j_call: TRBJ2-7; d_call: .; clone_size: .; v_call: TRBV5-1; cdr3_aa: CASSLEGSTYEQYF
j_call: TRBJ2-1; d_call: .; clone_size: .; v_call: TRBV27; cdr3_aa: CASSLIGRGGPSSYNEQFF
j_call: TRBJ2-1; d_call: TRBD2; clone_size: few; v_call: TRBV27; cdr3_aa: CASSAGSGGYNEQFF
j_call: TRBJ1-1; d_call: .; clone_size: .; v_call: TRBV2; cdr3_aa: CASSGGSWGTEAFF
j_call: TRBJ2-7; d_call: .; clone_size: .; v_call: TRBV5-1; cdr3_aa: CASSSTLLGGGPYEQYF
j_call: TRBJ2-7; d_call: .; clone_size: once; v_call: TRBV10-3; cdr3_aa: CAISESAGSPYEQYF
j_call: TRBJ2-1; d_call: TRBD2; clone_size: .; v_call: TRBV5-1; cdr3_aa: CASSETSGIYNEQFF
j_call: TRBJ1-1; d_call: TRBD1; clone_size: .; v_call: TRBV14; cdr3_aa: CASSHLWTGPNTEAFF
j_call: TRBJ2-1; d_call: TRBD1; clone_size: .; v_call: TRBV29-1; cdr3_aa: CSGETGQGYNEQFF
j_call: TRBJ1-1; d_call: .; clone_size: .; v_call: TRBV28; cdr3_aa: CGTLSVTEAFF
j_call: TRBJ1-2; d_call: .; clone_size: .; v_call: TRBV2; cdr3_aa: CASRPDLLRGYGYTF
j_call: TRBJ1-1; d_call: .; clone_size: .; v_call: TRBV5-1; cdr3_aa: CASSLGRGDTEAFF
j_call: TRBJ1-3; d_call: .; clone_size: .; v_call: TRBV5-1; cdr3_aa: CASSPGYSGNTIYF
j_call: TRBJ2-2; d_call: .; clone_size: once; v_call: TRBV30; cdr3_aa: CAWSGPVPGGYRIGGTGELFF
j_call: TRBJ2-5; d_call: TRBD2; clone_size: once; v_call: TRBV7-9; cdr3_aa: CASSWSTALLAGVETQYF
j_call: TRBJ1-2; d_call: .; clone_size: .; v_call: TRBV15; cdr3_aa: CATSRGAGAGGYTF
j_call: TRBJ2-5; d_call: .; clone_size: .; v_call: TRBV5-1; cdr3_aa: CASRAGGGKETQYF
j_call: TRBJ2-5; d_call: TRBD2; clone_size: .; v_call: TRBV6-1; cdr3_aa: CASRISGVQGETQYF
j_call: TRBJ1-1; d_call: TRBD1; clone_size: .; v_call: TRBV6-1; cdr3_aa: CASSARQGLNTEAFF
j_call: TRBJ2-1; d_call: .; clone_size: few; v_call: TRBV18; cdr3_aa: CASSPSGSEQFF
j_call: TRBJ2-1; d_call: TRBD2; clone_size: .; v_call: TRBV27; cdr3_aa: CASSLVTGGSNEQFF
j_call: TRBJ2-7; d_call: TRBD1; clone_size: .; v_call: TRBV4-1; cdr3_aa: CASSPGQGIYEQYF
j_call: TRBJ2-7; d_call: .; clone_size: .; v_call: TRBV28; cdr3_aa: CASSGPPTYEQYF
j_call: TRBJ1-4; d_call: .; clone_size: .; v_call: TRBV19; cdr3_aa: CATRPTATNEKLFF
j_call: TRBJ2-7; d_call: TRBD1; clone_size: once; v_call: TRBV27; cdr3_aa: CASSLDRGYEQYF
j_call: TRBJ1-4; d_call: TRBD1; clone_size: .; v_call: TRBV7-7; cdr3_aa: CASSSGTGSEKLFF
j_call: TRBJ1-4; d_call: .; clone_size: .; v_call: TRBV18; cdr3_aa: CASSPDTMNEKLFF
j_call: TRBJ1-1; d_call: TRBD1; clone_size: .; v_call: TRBV7-2; cdr3_aa: CASSLEGQGLRRAFF
j_call: TRBJ2-7; d_call: TRBD1; clone_size: .; v_call: TRBV7-8; cdr3_aa: CASSYDRVGTYEQYF
j_call: TRBJ1-1; d_call: .; clone_size: few; v_call: TRBV20-1; cdr3_aa: CRYGGNTEAFF
j_call: TRBJ2-3; d_call: .; clone_size: .; v_call: TRBV5-4; cdr3_aa: CASSHDSGELSTDTQYF
j_call: TRBJ1-1; d_call: .; clone_size: once; v_call: TRBV6-6; cdr3_aa: CASSKREGRLEAFF
j_call: TRBJ2-3; d_call: TRBD2; clone_size: .; v_call: TRBV27; cdr3_aa: CASKDVIRVAGRTDTQYF
j_call: TRBJ2-1; d_call: TRBD2; clone_size: once; v_call: TRBV9; cdr3_aa: CASSVASGGALGEQFF